The source of this TCR beta chain is a study of blood T cell repertoires in COVID-19. TCRdb's table, derived via immunoSEQ multiplex PCR, lists solely in-frame clones and lacks some. The data contain around 130,000 clones, more than 75% of them singletons. The sample was peripheral blood. The receptor was derived from a woman aged 80 or older with acute or convalescent COVID-19.

The CDR3 reads CASRARGNEKLFF. The CDR3 region has the DNA TGTGCCAGCAGGGCCAGGGGTAATGAAAAACTGTTTTTT. This chain joins TRBV12-3 or TRBV12-4 and TRBJ1-4; TRBD1 is a possible D gene (6 bases). The CDR3 has 13 amino acids. The V end lost 6 bases, the J end lost 4 bases, and 9 bases lay between the germline ends.